The T cell receptor (beta chain) under discussion was sequenced for a study of T cell responses to AZD1222 COVID-19 vaccine. In regard to this clone: Its specificity is unknown.

Generated by immunoSEQ multiplex PCR, the TCRdb table keeps only in-frame clones and is missing some. The sample shows more than 110,000 clones, and 2.2% sits with its ten largest clones. Germline CDR1 reads SGHTA; CDR2 reads FQGNSA. The CDR3 is 13 amino acids. The junction had 6 bases not matched to a gene; V was cut back by 5 bases and J by 6 bases. The study, taken as a whole, reports: There were vaccine-associated CD4 TCRs across spike, dominant at 160-218 and 743-854. The study reported that nearly half of spike-specific TCRs target unmutated variant regions. Females made up more of the donors, who were largely white British, and clonal diversity may have come out too low. Seropositive status at baseline applied to only five or six AZD1222 recipients.

This receptor was obtained from an adult in good health. The sequenced sample was peripheral blood. The V and J genes are TRBV7-2 and TRBJ2-7; 8 bases are a match to TRBD1. This chain's CDR3 is CASSPGQGREQYF. The CDR3 DNA reads TGTGCCAGCAGCCCCGGACAGGGACGCGAGCAGTACTTC.